These T cell receptor beta chains were read from a single sample in a study of T cells in tumors after PD-1 blockade. Method: immunoSEQ multiplex PCR; TCRdb's copy keeps in-frame clones and lacks some. The data contain around 35,000 clones, 55% to 80% of them seen just once; the ten biggest clones take up about two fifths. The sample consisted of PBMCs, taken after anti-PD-1 treatment. The receptors were gathered from a human donor with basal cell carcinoma. CDR3s include the opening cysteine and the closing phenylalanine or tryptophan.

V gene	CDR3 length	J gene	CDR3 protein
TRBV30	13	TRBJ2-7	CAWSGGRNNEQYF
TRBV19	14	TRBJ1-2	CAAAPGGGGYGYTF
TRBV30	17	TRBJ2-3	CAWSKLGQGWDTDTQYF
TRBV19	11	TRBJ2-3	CASGAGLFQYF
TRBV15	15	TRBJ2-2	CATSGATSVRGELFF
TRBV28	15	TRBJ1-4	CASSTLSGSGEKLFF
TRBV5-5	14	TRBJ2-2	CASSQQHGPGELFF
TRBV5-4	14	TRBJ2-3	CASSRDRVADTQYF
TRBV7-9	15	TRBJ2-3	CASSFYRESTDTQYF
TRBV30	15	TRBJ2-3	CAWNRGGAGTDTQYF
TRBV5-4	14	TRBJ1-1	CASSQSRLNTEAFF
TRBV28	17	TRBJ2-3	CASSLVLTSASTDTQYF
TRBV30	14	TRBJ1-1	CAWSPAGTGSLAFF
TRBV30	15	TRBJ2-5	CAWSVNRGPQETQYF
TRBV28	11	TRBJ2-7	CASSSSDEQYF
TRBV30	15	TRBJ2-1	CAWSLLAGPYNEQFF
TRBV7-3	13	TRBJ2-7	CASSTRQGYEQYF
TRBV6-5	15	TRBJ2-1	CASRDRSGSRNEQFF
TRBV5-1	16	TRBJ2-2	CASRLGGGQNTGELFF
TRBV13	16	TRBJ1-1	CASKRGGLRLNTEAFF
TRBV19	12	TRBJ2-1	CASSILYNEQFF
TRBV11-2	18	TRBJ2-1	CASSFTGVPGLAGGEQFF
TRBV6-5	11	TRBJ1-1	CASRRHPEAFF
TRBV9	14	TRBJ2-7	CASSAGQGPYEQYF
TRBV3-1/TRBV3-2	16	TRBJ2-3	CASSPRWGRGTDTQYF
TRBV3-1/TRBV3-2	12	TRBJ2-7	CASSQEGWERYF
TRBV7-9	13	TRBJ2-7	CASSLAADYEQYF